Below, 7 T cell receptor beta chains from the same sample are listed, as sequenced in a study of graft-versus-host responses after intestinal transplantation. Only in-frame clones appear in the TCRdb table, and some are missing; sequencing was by immunoSEQ multiplex PCR. The repertoire has about 70,000 clones, 90% of them found once; the top ten carry less than 4.5%. No antigen has been assigned to these receptors. The starting material was unstimulated CD8+ T cells sorted from spleen or lymph node cells, obtained before transplant. The receptor set was obtained from a human donor who was the organ donor for an intestinal transplant.

This clone was observed a few times. The J gene is TRBJ1-1, the V gene TRBV5-5, with TRBD1 matching over 7 bases. Germline V gene lookup returns CDR1 SGHKS and CDR2 YYEKEE (reference sequence). The CDR3 contains 16 residues. The ends lost 4 bases at V and 0 bases at J; junction bases unmatched: 9. The CDR3 here is CASSENFGTVNTEAFF. The DNA of the CDR3 is TGTGCCAGCAGCGAAAACTTTGGGACAGTGAACACTGAAGCTTTCTTT.

This clone occurred once. This CDR3 reads CASSPTSGGADEQYV. CDR3 DNA: TGTGCCAGCAGCCCGACTAGCGGGGGGGCAGACGAGCAGTACGTC. The chain couples TRBV6-5 to TRBJ2-7, with 14 bases aligning to TRBD2. The CDR3 spans 15 residues. V trimming: 6 bases; J trimming: 5 bases; junction bases outside the gene matches: 6. Germline values: CDR1 MNHEY, CDR2 SVGAGI.

The rearrangement joins TRBV7-9 to TRBJ1-2, with TRBD1 as a possible D gene (5 bases). This CDR3 has 15 residues. Trimming took off 5 bases at V and 0 bases at J, with 13 bases between the two ends. The germline CDR1 and CDR2 sequences are SEHNR and FQNEAQ (reference sequence). The CDR3 coding sequence is TGTGCCAGCAGCGAAGGACACTTAGCTAACTATGGCTACACCTTC. It is translated as CASSEGHLANYGYTF.

The CDR3 nucleotides are TGTGCCAGCAGTCCCTCCCTGACAGAGACCAATGAGCAGTTCTTC. The encoded protein is CASSPSLTETNEQFF. The chain joins TRBV27 to TRBJ2-1; a possible D gene is TRBD1 (5 bases). Germline values: CDR1 MNHEY, CDR2 SMNVEV (reference sequence). V shed 5 bases and J shed 6 bases, with 17 bases lying between them. The CDR3 contains 15 residues.

The chain joins TRBV6-4 to TRBJ2-3, with 7 bases that match TRBD1. CDR3 length: 14 amino acids. CDR1 MRHNA and CDR2 SNTAGT come from the germline V gene. Trimming at V came to 4 bases and at J to 6 bases, leaving 7 bases not matched to a gene. Here the CDR3 reads CASSADRAADTQYF. The CDR3 nucleotides read TGTGCCAGCAGTGCCGACAGGGCCGCGGATACGCAGTATTTT.

The chain carries TRBV29-1 and TRBJ2-2, with 7 bases fitting TRBD2. The CDR3 runs 15 residues. Germline V lookup: CDR1 SQVTM, CDR2 ANQGSEA. Losses at the gene ends were 4 bases for V and 3 bases for J; bases not matched to a gene: 8. Written as DNA, the CDR3 is TGCAGCGTTGTGTGGGGGGGGGATTACACCGGGGAGCTGTTTTTT. This translates into CSVVWGGDYTGELFF.

This chain uses TRBV2 with TRBJ2-7, with a weak D call TRBD2 (6 bases). CDR1 and CDR2 (germline): SNHLY, FYNNEI. Trimming cost V 6 bases and J 2 bases, with 20 bases left between them. This CDR3 comprises 16 residues. The CDR3 nucleotides read TGTGCCAGCAGAAAAGCGGGCGCCAACGAAGCCTACGAGCAGTACGTC. This encodes CASRKAGANEAYEQYV.